The 4 T cell receptor beta chains reported below all come from one sample, sequenced in a study of blood T cells in healthy people across ages. Sample-barcoded 5' priming and a J-beta primer mix drove a second PCR of about 6 to 12 cycles. TCRdb re-called the 5' RACE reads with MiXCR, one entry per CDR3 protein. This sample carries over 300,000 distinct CDR3 sequences, 50% to 60% of them seen once, and the ten largest clones take 50% to 65%. The sequenced sample was blood. The receptors derive from a man aged 55 to 70 in good health.

This clonotype was counted ten times or more. The chain combines TRBV7-2 with TRBJ2-3; TRBD1 matches at 8 bases. CDR1 and CDR2 (germline): SGHTA, FQGNSA. The CDR3 totals 14 residues. V was clipped by 6 bases and J by 4 bases; unmatched bases: 6. The CDR3 nucleotides are TGTGCCAGCAGACCGGACAGGGCGGCAGATACGCAGTATTTT. It yields the protein CASRPDRAADTQYF.

The rearrangement joins TRBV7-3 to TRBJ1-1; D gene unclear. The germline V gene has CDR1 SGHTA and CDR2 FQGTGA. The CDR3 consists of 13 residues. The germline V and J ends were trimmed by 6 bases and 3 bases, with 11 bases remaining between them. The CDR3 DNA sequence: TGTGCCAGCAGTCCCAGGCCGGACACTGAAGCTTTCTTT. It is translated as CASSPRPDTEAFF. The full variable domain, with the rest looked up from reference TRBV7-3 and TRBJ1-1, is GAGVSQTPSNKVTEKGKYVELRCDPISGHTALYWYRQSLGQGPEFLIYFQGTGAADDSGLPNDRFFAVRPEGSVSTLKIQRTERGDSAVYLCASSPRPDTEAFFGQGTRLTVV.

The table lists this clonotype with a few counts. This rearrangement joins TRBV20-1 to TRBJ2-4; D is uncertain. The CDR3 covers 15 residues. Germline V gives CDR1 DFQATT, CDR2 SNEGSKA (reference sequence). The ends were cut back, 6 bases at V and 3 bases at J, with 18 bases in the middle. The CDR3 spells CSAHNGENRKNIQYF. The CDR3 bases are TGCAGTGCACACAACGGAGAGAACCGCAAAAACATTCAGTACTTC.

The genes are TRBV4-2 and TRBJ2-3, with TRBD2 matching over 8 bases. V dropped 2 bases and J dropped 4; count of bases not matched to a gene: 2. The CDR3 has 14 residues. CDR1 and CDR2 from the germline V gene are LGHNA and YNFKEQ. The DNA for the CDR3 is TGTGCCAGCAGCCAAACTAGCGGTTCAGATACGCAGTATTTT. This encodes CASSQTSGSDTQYF.